Listed here are 10 T cell receptor beta chains from one sample, sequenced in a study of beta chain features in type 1 diabetes. Study outcomes and limitations: Type 1 diabetes patients showed a moderate but significant shortening of TCRB CDR3s in all four CD4+ subsets.

Their recognized antigens are unknown. Since all of the isolated RNA was reverse transcribed, expressed TCRB transcripts were what got sequenced. Some clones are missing from TCRdb's copy, which holds only in-frame ones; the method was immunoSEQ multiplex PCR. Of roughly 700,000 clones detected, over 10% appear once; the ten largest clones hold around 0.022%. Sequenced input: naive CD4+ T cells from blood. These receptors all stem from a man aged 18-30 years with type 1 diabetes.

This clone occurred a few times. The same CDR3 also results from other DNA sequences found in this sample. The genes are TRBV12-5 and TRBJ2-5; no clear D. V was trimmed by 3 bases and J by 4 bases, leaving 3 bases between them. The germline gives CDR1 LGHNT, CDR2 FRNRAP. The CDR3 has 11 amino acids. The CDR3 loop reads CASGLGETQYF. The CDR3 nucleotides are TGTGCTAGTGGTTTAGGAGAGACCCAGTACTTC.

V gene TRBV7-7 combines with J gene TRBJ2-5, with TRBD2 matching 8 bases. The CDR3 length is 15 residues. Germline V gene data show CDR1 as SSHAT and CDR2 as FNYEAQ (reference sequence). V dropped 5 bases and J dropped 1; count of bases not matched to a gene: 6. This CDR3 is CASSREGQGQETQYF. CDR3 nucleotide sequence: TGTGCCAGCAGCCGGGAGGGGCAGGGCCAAGAGACCCAGTACTTC.

CDR3 amino acids: CASSLVTSSVYF. The DNA for the CDR3 is TGTGCCAGCAGCTTAGTTACTAGCTCTGTGTATTTT. This chain uses TRBV11-2 with TRBJ2-3, with a tentative D call TRBD2 (6 bases). The CDR3 totals 12 residues. Germline CDR1 and CDR2: SGHAT and FQNNGV. Trimming removed 1 base at V and 14 bases at J, with 13 bases between.

This clone has just a few counts. The V call is TRBV4-2, the J call TRBJ2-5; D is undetermined. Germline-derived CDR1 and CDR2 are LGHNA and YNFKEQ. V was shortened by 5 bases and J by 2 bases, with 27 bases between the two germline ends. CDR3 length: 19 residues. DNA of the CDR3: TGTGCCAGCAGCTCCCACAAGACTCGTAGTAGCCTAACACAAGAGACCCAGTACTTC. As protein: CASSSHKTRSSLTQETQYF.

J is TRBJ2-5 and V is TRBV5-6; the D gene is possibly TRBD1 (6 bases). This CDR3 is 14 amino acids long. Germline V CDR1 and CDR2: SGHDT, YYEEEE. V was pared by 4 bases and J by 7 bases, with 17 bases between. In DNA, the CDR3 is TGTGCCAGCAGCCCCTCCGAGGGCAGGGGGACCCAGTACTTC. This codes for CASSPSEGRGTQYF.

V gene TRBV30 combines with J gene TRBJ1-4, with a weak D call TRBD1 (6 bases). The CDR3 consists of 13 residues. Trimming took 1 base from V and 8 from J, leaving 11 bases between them. The germline gives CDR1 GTSNPN, CDR2 SVGIG (reference sequence). The CDR3 nucleotides read TGTGCCTGGAGTGAGGGGGGTTCAGAAAAACTGTTTTTT. It yields the protein CAWSEGGSEKLFF.

This rearrangement joins TRBV5-1 to TRBJ2-5; D may be TRBD1 or TRBD2 (6 bases each). Looked up from germline, CDR1 is SGHRS and CDR2 is YFSETQ. This CDR3 spans 15 amino acids. Trimming cost V 0 bases and J 5 bases, with 14 bases left between them. In DNA, the CDR3 is TGCGCCAGCAGCTTGGGACAGGAGGGGACGGAGACCCAGTACTTC. This gives the protein CASSLGQEGTETQYF.

There are a few counts of this clone. The chain uses TRBV19 and TRBJ2-1, with D perhaps matching TRBD2 (5 bases). The CDR3 is made up of 14 amino acids. Germline V gene data show CDR1 as LNHDA and CDR2 as SQIVND (reference sequence). V gave up 9 bases and J gave up 0 bases, with 12 bases separating them. The CDR3 sequence: CASTKSGSYNEQFF. The CDR3 DNA sequence: TGTGCCAGCACCAAAAGCGGCTCCTACAATGAGCAGTTCTTC.

In this sample, this clone turned up a few times. This rearrangement joins TRBV28 to TRBJ2-7; perhaps TRBD2 as D (5 bases). V dropped 6 bases and J dropped 2 bases, with 8 bases sitting between them. The CDR3 is made up of 12 amino acids. Germline CDR1 reads MDHEN; CDR2 reads SYDVKM. Here the CDR3 reads CASSVTTYEQYF. For the CDR3, the DNA is TGTGCCAGCAGCGTGACTACCTACGAGCAGTACTTC.

The table lists this clone with a few counts. The chain uses TRBV25-1 and TRBJ2-1, with 13 bases matching TRBD2. This CDR3 comprises 13 residues. V shed 9 bases, J shed 10 bases, and the junction held 6 bases outside the gene matches. In germline, CDR1 is MGHDK, CDR2 SYGVNS. The CDR3 loop is CASWTSGGAEQFF. In nucleotides, the CDR3 is TGTGCCAGTTGGACTAGCGGGGGCGCGGAGCAGTTCTTC.